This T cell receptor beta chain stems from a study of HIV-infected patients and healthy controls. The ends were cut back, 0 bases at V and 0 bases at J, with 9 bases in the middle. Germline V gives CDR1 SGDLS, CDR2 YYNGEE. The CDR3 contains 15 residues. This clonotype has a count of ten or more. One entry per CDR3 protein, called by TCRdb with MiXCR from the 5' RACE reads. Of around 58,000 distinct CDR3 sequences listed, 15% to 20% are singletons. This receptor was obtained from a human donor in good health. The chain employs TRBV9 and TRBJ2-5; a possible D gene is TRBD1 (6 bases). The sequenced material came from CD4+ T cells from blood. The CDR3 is CASSVGHRDQETQYF. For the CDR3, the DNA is TGTGCCAGCAGCGTAGGACACAGGGACCAAGAGACCCAGTACTTC.